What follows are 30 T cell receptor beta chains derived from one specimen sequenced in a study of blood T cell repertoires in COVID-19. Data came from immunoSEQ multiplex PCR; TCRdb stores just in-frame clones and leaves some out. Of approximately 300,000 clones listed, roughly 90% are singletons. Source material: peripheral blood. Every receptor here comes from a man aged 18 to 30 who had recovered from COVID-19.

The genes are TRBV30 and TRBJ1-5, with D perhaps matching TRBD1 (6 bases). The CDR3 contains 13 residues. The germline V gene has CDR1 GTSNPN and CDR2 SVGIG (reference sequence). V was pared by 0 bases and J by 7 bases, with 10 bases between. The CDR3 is CAWSVGGDQPQHF. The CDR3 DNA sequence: TGTGCCTGGAGTGTAGGGGGGGACCAGCCCCAGCATTTT.

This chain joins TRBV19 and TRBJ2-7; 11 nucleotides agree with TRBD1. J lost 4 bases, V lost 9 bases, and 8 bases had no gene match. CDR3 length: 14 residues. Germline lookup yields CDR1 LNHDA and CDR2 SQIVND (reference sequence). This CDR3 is CASKTGTGGYEQYF. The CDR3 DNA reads TGTGCCAGCAAAACCGGGACAGGGGGATACGAGCAGTACTTC.

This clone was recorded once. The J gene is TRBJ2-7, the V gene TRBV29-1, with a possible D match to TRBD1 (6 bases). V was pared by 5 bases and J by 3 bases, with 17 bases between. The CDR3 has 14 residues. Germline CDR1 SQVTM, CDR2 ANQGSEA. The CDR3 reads CSVSTGLGHYEQYF. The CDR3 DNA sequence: TGCAGCGTTTCGACAGGATTGGGGCACTACGAGCAGTACTTC.

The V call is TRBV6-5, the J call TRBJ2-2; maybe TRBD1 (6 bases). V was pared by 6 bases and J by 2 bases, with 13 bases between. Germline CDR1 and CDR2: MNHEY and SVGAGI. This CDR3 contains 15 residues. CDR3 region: CASRTGQSNTGELFF. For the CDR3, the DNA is TGTGCCAGCAGAACCGGACAGTCTAACACCGGGGAGCTGTTTTTT.

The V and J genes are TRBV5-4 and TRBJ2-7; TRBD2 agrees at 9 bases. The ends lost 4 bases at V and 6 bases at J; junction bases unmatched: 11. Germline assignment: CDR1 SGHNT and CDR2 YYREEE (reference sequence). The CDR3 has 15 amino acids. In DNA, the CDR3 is TGTGCCAGCAGCGCCTCCTTAGCGGGAGTTGTCGAGCAGTACTTC. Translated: CASSASLAGVVEQYF.

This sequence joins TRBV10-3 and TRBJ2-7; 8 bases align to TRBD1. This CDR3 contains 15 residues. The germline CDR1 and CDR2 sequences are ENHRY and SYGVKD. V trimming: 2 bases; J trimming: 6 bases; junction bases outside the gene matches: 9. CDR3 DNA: TGTGCCATCAGTGAGGGGGACAGGCTTGGGAGCGAGCAGTACTTC. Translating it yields CAISEGDRLGSEQYF.

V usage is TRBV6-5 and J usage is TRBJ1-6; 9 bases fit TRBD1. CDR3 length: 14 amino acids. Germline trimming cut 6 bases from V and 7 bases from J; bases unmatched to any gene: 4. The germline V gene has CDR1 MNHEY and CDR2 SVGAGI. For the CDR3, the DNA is TGTGCCAGCAGAGTGGGGACAGGGAATTCACCCCTCCACTTT. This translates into CASRVGTGNSPLHF.

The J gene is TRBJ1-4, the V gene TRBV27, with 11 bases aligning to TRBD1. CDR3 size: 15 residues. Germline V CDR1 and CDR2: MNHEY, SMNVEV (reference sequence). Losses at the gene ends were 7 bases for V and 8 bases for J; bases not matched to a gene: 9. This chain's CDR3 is CASTAWGQGDEKLFF. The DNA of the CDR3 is TGTGCCAGCACCGCCTGGGGACAGGGGGACGAAAAACTGTTTTTT.

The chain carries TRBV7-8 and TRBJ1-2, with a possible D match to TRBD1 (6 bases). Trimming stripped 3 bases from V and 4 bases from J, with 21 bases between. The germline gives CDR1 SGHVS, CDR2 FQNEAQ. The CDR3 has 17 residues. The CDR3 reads CASSLNRILQGRYGYTF. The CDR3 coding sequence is TGTGCCAGCAGCTTGAACCGAATTCTACAGGGCCGCTATGGCTACACCTTC.

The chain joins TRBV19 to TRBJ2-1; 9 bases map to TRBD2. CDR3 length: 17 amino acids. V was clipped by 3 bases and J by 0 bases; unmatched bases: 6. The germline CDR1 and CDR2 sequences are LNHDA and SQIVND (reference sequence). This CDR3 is CASSILAGPLSYNEQFF. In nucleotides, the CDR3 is TGTGCCAGTAGTATTCTAGCGGGACCCCTCTCCTACAATGAGCAGTTCTTC.

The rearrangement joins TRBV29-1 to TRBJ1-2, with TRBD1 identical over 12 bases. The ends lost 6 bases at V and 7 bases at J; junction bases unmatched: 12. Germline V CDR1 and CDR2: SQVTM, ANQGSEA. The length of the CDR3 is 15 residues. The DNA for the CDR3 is TGCAGCGTGGCCGGGACAGGGGGCGGGGGTAGTGGCTACACCTTC. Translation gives CSVAGTGGGGSGYTF.

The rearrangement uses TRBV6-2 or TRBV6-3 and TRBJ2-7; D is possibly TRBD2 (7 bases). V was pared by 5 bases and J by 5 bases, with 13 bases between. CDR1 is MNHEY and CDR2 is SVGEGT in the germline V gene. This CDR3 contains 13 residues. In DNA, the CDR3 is TGTGCCAGCAGTGGCGGGGGCAGTGACGAGCAGTACTTC. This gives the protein CASSGGGSDEQYF.

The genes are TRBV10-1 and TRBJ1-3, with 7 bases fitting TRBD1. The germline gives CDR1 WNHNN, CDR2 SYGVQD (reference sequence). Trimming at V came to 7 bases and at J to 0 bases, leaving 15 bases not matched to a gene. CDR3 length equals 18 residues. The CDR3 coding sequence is TGCGCCAGCAACACCGGCAGGACAGGAGAAAACTCTGGAAACACCATATATTTT. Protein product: CASNTGRTGENSGNTIYF.

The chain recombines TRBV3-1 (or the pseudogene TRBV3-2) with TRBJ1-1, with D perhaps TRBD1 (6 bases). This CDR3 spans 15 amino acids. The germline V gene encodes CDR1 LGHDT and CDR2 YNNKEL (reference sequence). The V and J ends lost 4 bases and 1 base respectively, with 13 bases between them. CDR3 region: CASSPRQGGNTEAFF. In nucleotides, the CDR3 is TGTGCCAGCAGCCCTCGACAAGGGGGGAACACTGAAGCTTTCTTT.

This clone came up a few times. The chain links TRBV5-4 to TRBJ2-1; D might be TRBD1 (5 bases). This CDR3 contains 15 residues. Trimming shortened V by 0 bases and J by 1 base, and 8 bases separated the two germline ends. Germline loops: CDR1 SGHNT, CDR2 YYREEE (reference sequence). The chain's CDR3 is CASSLAHRSYNEQFF. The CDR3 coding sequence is TGTGCCAGCAGCTTGGCGCACAGGTCCTACAATGAGCAGTTCTTC.

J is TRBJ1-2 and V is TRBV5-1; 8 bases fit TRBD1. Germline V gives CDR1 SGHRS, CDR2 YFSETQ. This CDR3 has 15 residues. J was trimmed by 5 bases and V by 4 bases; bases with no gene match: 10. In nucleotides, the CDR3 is TGCGCCAGCAGCCCTGGGGGGACAGGTCAATATGGCTACACCTTC. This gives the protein CASSPGGTGQYGYTF.

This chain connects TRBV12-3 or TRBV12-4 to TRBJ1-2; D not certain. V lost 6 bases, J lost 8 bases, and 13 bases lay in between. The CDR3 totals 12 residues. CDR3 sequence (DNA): TGTGCCAGCAGCCCGGGTCCATTAGGCTACACCTTC. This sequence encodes CASSPGPLGYTF.

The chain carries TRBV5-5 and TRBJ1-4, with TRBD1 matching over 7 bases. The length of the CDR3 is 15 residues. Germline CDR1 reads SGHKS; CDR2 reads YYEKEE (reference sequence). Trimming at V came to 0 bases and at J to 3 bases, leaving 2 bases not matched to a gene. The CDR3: CASSLEGTANEKLFF. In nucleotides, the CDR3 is TGTGCCAGCAGCTTGGAGGGGACAGCTAATGAAAAACTGTTTTTT.

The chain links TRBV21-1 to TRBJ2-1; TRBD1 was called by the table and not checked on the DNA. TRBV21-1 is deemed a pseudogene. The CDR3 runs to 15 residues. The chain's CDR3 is CASSNGQGAYNEQFF. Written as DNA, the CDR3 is TGTGCCAGCAGCAACGGACAGGGGGCATACAATGAGCAGTTCTTC.

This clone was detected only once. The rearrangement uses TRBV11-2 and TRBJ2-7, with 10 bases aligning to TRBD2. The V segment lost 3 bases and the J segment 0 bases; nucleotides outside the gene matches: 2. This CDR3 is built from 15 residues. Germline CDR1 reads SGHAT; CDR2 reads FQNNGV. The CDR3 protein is CASSFSGGYSYEQYF. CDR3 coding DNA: TGTGCCAGCAGCTTTAGCGGGGGGTACTCCTACGAGCAGTACTTC.

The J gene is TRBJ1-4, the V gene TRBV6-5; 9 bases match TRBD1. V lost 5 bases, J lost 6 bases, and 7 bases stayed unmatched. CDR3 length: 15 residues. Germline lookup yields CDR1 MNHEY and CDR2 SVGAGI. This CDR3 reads CASSQPGQGYEKLFF. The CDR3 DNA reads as TGTGCCAGCAGTCAACCGGGACAGGGTTATGAAAAACTGTTTTTT.

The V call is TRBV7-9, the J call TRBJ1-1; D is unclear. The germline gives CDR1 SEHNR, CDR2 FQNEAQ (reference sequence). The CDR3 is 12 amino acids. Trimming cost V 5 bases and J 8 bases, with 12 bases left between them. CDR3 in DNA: TGTGCCAGCAGCCGACACGTTATAGAAGCTTTCTTT. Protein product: CASSRHVIEAFF.

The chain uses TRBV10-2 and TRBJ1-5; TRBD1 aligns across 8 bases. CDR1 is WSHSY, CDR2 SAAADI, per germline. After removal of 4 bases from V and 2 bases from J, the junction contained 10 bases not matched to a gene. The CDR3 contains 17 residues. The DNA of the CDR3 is TGCGCCAGCAGTGGTACCCAGGGGGCGAGAGGCAATCAGCCCCAGCATTTT. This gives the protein CASSGTQGARGNQPQHF.

The CDR3 spells CASSIGGGYETQYF. CDR3 nucleotides: TGTGCCAGTAGTATAGGAGGGGGCTACGAGACCCAGTACTTC. V gene TRBV19 combines with J gene TRBJ2-5; 7 positions match TRBD1. This CDR3 spans 14 amino acids. V lost 1 base and J lost 5; bases outside the gene matches: 4. Germline CDR1 reads LNHDA; CDR2 reads SQIVND (reference sequence).

Here the CDR3 reads CASSLDGRAPSTDTQYF. The CDR3 DNA reads as TGTGCCAGCAGCTTAGATGGGAGGGCACCTAGCACAGATACGCAGTATTTT. The genes are TRBV7-6 and TRBJ2-3; 7 positions agree with TRBD2. The CDR3 contains 17 residues. Germline V lookup: CDR1 SGHVS, CDR2 FNYEAQ. The junction had 7 bases not matched to a gene; V was cut back by 1 base and J by 0 bases.

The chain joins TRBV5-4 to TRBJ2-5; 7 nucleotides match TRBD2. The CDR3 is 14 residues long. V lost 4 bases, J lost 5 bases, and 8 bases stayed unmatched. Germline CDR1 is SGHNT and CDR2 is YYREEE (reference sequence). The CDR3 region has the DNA TGTGCCAGCAGCCATCCGGGACTAAGGGAGACCCAGTACTTC. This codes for CASSHPGLRETQYF. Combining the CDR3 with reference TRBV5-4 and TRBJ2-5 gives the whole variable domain ETGVTQSPTHLIKTRGQQVTLRCSSQSGHNTVSWYQQALGQGPQFIFQYYREEENGRGNFPPRFSGLQFPNYSSELNVNALELDDSALYLCASSHPGLRETQYFGPGTRLLVL.

The CDR3 is CASSPGTGDCYTF. The CDR3 DNA sequence: TGTGCCAGCAGTCCCGGGACAGGGGATTGCTACACCTTC. The V gene is TRBV6-2 or TRBV6-3, the J gene TRBJ1-2, with 10 bases matching TRBD1. The germline gives CDR1 MNHEY, CDR2 SVGEGT. The length of the CDR3 is 13 residues. V trimming: 5 bases; J trimming: 9 bases; junction bases outside the gene matches: 6.

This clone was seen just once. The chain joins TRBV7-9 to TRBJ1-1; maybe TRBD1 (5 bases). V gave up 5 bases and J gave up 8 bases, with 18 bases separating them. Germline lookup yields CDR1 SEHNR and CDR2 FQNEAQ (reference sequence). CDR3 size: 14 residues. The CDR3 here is CASSQSGLAREAFF. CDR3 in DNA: TGTGCCAGCAGCCAATCAGGGTTGGCTAGGGAAGCTTTCTTT. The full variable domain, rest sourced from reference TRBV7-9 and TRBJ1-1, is DTGVSQNPRHKITKRGQNVTFRCDPISEHNRLYWYRQTLGQGPEFLTYFQNEAQLEKSRLLSDRFSAERPKGSFSTLEIQRTEQGDSAMYLCASSQSGLAREAFFGQGTRLTVV.

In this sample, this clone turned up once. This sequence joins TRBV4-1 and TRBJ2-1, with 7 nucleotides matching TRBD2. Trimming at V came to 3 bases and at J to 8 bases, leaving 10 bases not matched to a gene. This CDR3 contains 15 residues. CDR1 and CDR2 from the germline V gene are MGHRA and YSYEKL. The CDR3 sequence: CASSQGGGEMDEQFF. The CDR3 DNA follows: TGCGCCAGCAGCCAGGGGGGAGGGGAGATGGATGAGCAGTTCTTC.

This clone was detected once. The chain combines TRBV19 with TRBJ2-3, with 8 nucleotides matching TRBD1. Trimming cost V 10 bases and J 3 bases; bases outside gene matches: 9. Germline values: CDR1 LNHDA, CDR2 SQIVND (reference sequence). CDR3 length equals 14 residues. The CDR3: CATNRQGRTDTQYF. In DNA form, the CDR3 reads TGTGCCACCAACCGACAGGGGAGAACAGATACGCAGTATTTT.